These 30 T cell receptor beta chains were all obtained from the same sample, sequenced in a study of T cells after yellow fever vaccination. One entry per CDR3 protein results from TCRdb running MiXCR on the 5' RACE reads. The sample holds about 350,000 distinct CDR3 sequences, about 7.8% seen once. This specimen consisted of PBMCs, obtained around 45 days after the first yellow fever vaccination. These receptor sequences come from a man aged 18 to 29 who received the YFV17D yellow fever vaccine.

This clonotype was seen many times. The chain combines TRBV13 with TRBJ2-1; TRBD2 matches at 8 bases. CDR3 length: 14 residues. Germline CDR1 reads PRHDT; CDR2 reads FYEKMQ (reference sequence). Unmatched junction bases numbered 2, after V lost 5 bases and J lost 2 bases. The DNA of the CDR3 is TGTGCCAGCAGCCGCGGGAGGCCCTACAATGAGCAGTTCTTC. Translating it yields CASSRGRPYNEQFF.

This clonotype was counted between two and nine times. The chain combines TRBV5-1 with TRBJ1-2; D gene uncertain. The CDR3 has 14 residues. The germline gives CDR1 SGHRS, CDR2 YFSETQ. V was shortened by 0 bases and J by 3 bases, with 9 bases between the two germline ends. The CDR3 sequence: CASSLAKADYGYTF. As DNA, the CDR3 is TGCGCCAGCAGCTTGGCCAAGGCAGACTATGGCTACACCTTC.

In its sample, this clonotype was seen a few times. The chain recombines TRBV12-3 or TRBV12-4 with TRBJ2-6, with D unresolved. The CDR3 is made up of 18 amino acids. V was shortened by 4 bases and J by 0 bases, with 16 bases between the two germline ends. CDR3 DNA: TGTGCCAGCAGTTCAACAGTGTTGGGTCGCTCTGGGGCCAACGTCCTGACTTTC. Its translation is CASSSTVLGRSGANVLTF.

The chain links TRBV27 to TRBJ1-5; D may be TRBD1 (6 bases). V was pared by 2 bases and J by 10 bases, with 15 bases between. Germline V gene data show CDR1 as MNHEY and CDR2 as SMNVEV (reference sequence). The CDR3 sequence is 14 residues long. The CDR3 bases are TGTGCCAGCAGTTTAGCCAGGGGTTTTTATCCCCAGCATTTT. Amino acids: CASSLARGFYPQHF.

This chain links TRBV10-3 with TRBJ2-4; 8 nucleotides align to TRBD1. The CDR3 has 14 amino acids. The V gene end was trimmed by 3 bases and the J gene end by 7 bases; junction bases not matched to a gene: 5. Germline V lookup: CDR1 ENHRY, CDR2 SYGVKD. The DNA of the CDR3 is TGTGCCATCAGTGATAACAGGGGGTCCAACATTCAGTACTTC. Amino acid sequence: CAISDNRGSNIQYF.

This chain joins TRBV6-1 and TRBJ2-1; D might be TRBD2 (7 bases). Looked up from germline, CDR1 is MNHNS and CDR2 is SASEGT. The length of the CDR3 is 17 residues. Trimming left V 0 bases short and J 0 bases short, with 12 bases between. The CDR3 reads CASSEAPGGSSYNEQFF. The CDR3 DNA follows: TGTGCCAGCAGTGAAGCGCCGGGGGGCAGCTCCTACAATGAGCAGTTCTTC.

The rearrangement uses TRBV10-2 and TRBJ1-4, with a weak D call TRBD1 (6 bases). The CDR3 totals 18 residues. Germline V gene sequence: CDR1 WSHSY, CDR2 SAAADI. Trimming stripped 6 bases from V and 1 base from J, with 21 bases between. This chain's CDR3 is CASRTGIGQSITNEKLFF. As DNA, the CDR3 is TGCGCCAGCAGGACGGGAATTGGACAGTCTATAACTAATGAAAAACTGTTTTTT.

This clonotype has just a few counts. The chain couples TRBV4-2 to TRBJ2-5; the match to TRBD1 covers 9 bases. Germline trimming cut 4 bases from V and 2 bases from J; bases unmatched to any gene: 8. This CDR3 region has 16 residues. CDR1 and CDR2 from the germline V gene are LGHNA and YNFKEQ. The CDR3 nucleotides are TGTGCCAGCAGCCCACCTGGGGGACAGGGACAAGAGACCCAGTACTTC. Residues: CASSPPGGQGQETQYF.

The V gene is TRBV20-1, the J gene TRBJ2-3, with D perhaps being TRBD1 or TRBD2 (5 bases each). The CDR3 consists of 14 residues. V was clipped by 7 bases and J by 0 bases, with 14 bases between them. CDR1 and CDR2 (germline): DFQATT, SNEGSKA (reference sequence). The CDR3, as DNA: TGCAGTGGAGAGGTGTGGGACAGCACAGATACGCAGTATTTT. It encodes CSGEVWDSTDTQYF.

The rearrangement joins TRBV7-2 to TRBJ2-2, with D possibly matching TRBD2 (5 bases). The V gene's germline CDR1 is SGHTA and CDR2 FQGNSA. Between the trimmed V and J ends, which lost 2 bases and 4 bases, there was a span of 11 bases. The CDR3 runs to 15 residues. DNA for the CDR3: TGTGCCAGCAGCTTAAGGCGGGCGGCCACCGGGGAGCTGTTTTTT. Amino acid sequence: CASSLRRAATGELFF.

This clonotype was counted between two and nine times. This chain links TRBV7-3 with TRBJ2-3, with 8 bases matching TRBD1. The CDR3 consists of 15 residues. V dropped 2 bases and J dropped 6; count of bases not matched to a gene: 7. Germline CDR1 SGHTA, CDR2 FQGTGA. This chain's CDR3 is CASSLYSGGVDTQYF. The CDR3 DNA is TGTGCCAGCAGCTTATACTCAGGGGGCGTGGATACGCAGTATTTT. Based on the CDR3 plus reference TRBV7-3 and TRBJ2-3, the full variable domain is GAGVSQTPSNKVTEKGKYVELRCDPISGHTALYWYRQSLGQGPEFLIYFQGTGAADDSGLPNDRFFAVRPEGSVSTLKIQRTERGDSAVYLCASSLYSGGVDTQYFGPGTRLTVL.

This clonotype was picked up one time. The J gene is TRBJ2-6, the V gene TRBV20-1; D remains ambiguous. This CDR3 has 16 amino acids. Germline CDR1 and CDR2: DFQATT and SNEGSKA (reference sequence). V shed 3 bases and J shed 0 bases, with 12 bases lying between them. Here the CDR3 DNA reads TGCAGTGCTAGGGGTTTAGGCGCCTCTGGGGCCAACGTCCTGACTTTC. Protein sequence: CSARGLGASGANVLTF.

The rearrangement uses TRBV12-3 or TRBV12-4 and TRBJ2-4; D assignment may be TRBD1 or TRBD2 (5 bases each). Trimming took off 5 bases at V and 1 base at J, with 15 bases between the two ends. The CDR3 is 16 amino acids. In nucleotides, the CDR3 is TGTGCCAGCAGTCAGGGAGATGGGGCCGCCAAAAACATTCAGTACTTC. Translated: CASSQGDGAAKNIQYF.

This clonotype was observed many times. This sequence joins TRBV5-4 and TRBJ2-1; 8 nucleotides line up with TRBD1. CDR1 and CDR2 (germline): SGHNT, YYREEE (reference sequence). V lost 4 bases and J lost 0; bases outside the gene matches: 3. This CDR3 contains 15 residues. CDR3 sequence: CASSHDRGSYNEQFF. The CDR3 nucleotides are TGTGCCAGCAGCCACGACAGGGGCTCCTACAATGAGCAGTTCTTC.

This clonotype was recorded at least ten times. This sequence joins TRBV7-2 and TRBJ1-2; 9 bases match TRBD1. The J segment lost 5 bases and the V segment lost 4 bases, leaving 5 bases of the junction unmatched. There are 14 residues in the CDR3. CDR1 is SGHTA and CDR2 is FQGNSA in the germline V gene. CDR3 sequence (DNA): TGTGCCAGCAGCTCCCAAGGACAGGGGTATGGCTACACCTTC. Residues: CASSSQGQGYGYTF. The variable domain in full, completed from reference TRBV7-2 and TRBJ1-2, reads GAGVSQSPSNKVTEKGKDVELRCDPISGHTALYWYRQSLGQGLEFLIYFQGNSAPDKSGLPSDRFSAERTGGSVSTLTIQRTQQEDSAVYLCASSSQGQGYGYTFGSGTRLTVV.

This clonotype was seen only a few times. J is TRBJ1-5 and V is TRBV9; 8 positions agree with TRBD1. The CDR3 is 15 residues long. The V segment lost 0 bases and the J segment 7 bases; nucleotides outside the gene matches: 6. Germline V gene data show CDR1 as SGDLS and CDR2 as YYNGEE. The DNA of the CDR3 is TGTGCCAGCAGCGTAGGGCAGGGGGCTTGGCAGCCCCAGCATTTT. It encodes CASSVGQGAWQPQHF.

Only a few counts were recorded for this clonotype. The chain links TRBV2 to TRBJ2-7; 7 positions match TRBD2. After removal of 8 bases from V and 5 bases from J, the junction contained 12 bases not matched to a gene. This CDR3 has 14 residues. The germline V gene has CDR1 SNHLY and CDR2 FYNNEI. The DNA of the CDR3 is TGTGCCAGCGCCAGCCGGGACTACCGCAACGAGCAGTACGTC. It yields the protein CASASRDYRNEQYV.

This clonotype was observed a few times. This chain links TRBV3-1 with TRBJ2-2; a possible D gene is TRBD2 (5 bases). The CDR3 is 16 amino acids. Germline V lookup: CDR1 LGHDT, CDR2 YNNKEL (reference sequence). V lost 6 bases and J 4 bases, leaving 18 bases between the germline ends. The CDR3 spells CASRPSTPGITGELFF. DNA for the CDR3: TGTGCCAGCAGACCGAGTACCCCCGGGATCACCGGGGAGCTGTTTTTT.

This clonotype was seen a few times. The rearrangement uses TRBV29-1 and TRBJ1-4; the D is unclear. Germline V gene lookup returns CDR1 SQVTM and CDR2 ANQGSEA. The length of the CDR3 is 12 residues. V lost 4 bases and J lost 8, with 11 bases in between. The CDR3 nucleotides read TGCAGCGTTGGGAGCGGTAGGGAAAAACTGTTTTTT. Residues: CSVGSGREKLFF.

This clonotype was observed a handful of times. V and J are TRBV27 and TRBJ1-6; 7 bases line up with TRBD1. Germline V gene data show CDR1 as MNHEY and CDR2 as SMNVEV (reference sequence). J lost 14 bases, V lost 8 bases, and 15 bases had no gene match. The CDR3 has 14 residues. CDR3 protein: CASRGGSGELSLHF. The CDR3 coding sequence is TGTGCCAGCCGAGGGGGCAGCGGTGAATTGTCCCTCCACTTT.

This clonotype has a handful of counts. This chain joins TRBV4-3 and TRBJ2-5; 9 positions match TRBD2. Trimming at V came to 3 bases and at J to 4 bases, leaving 9 bases not matched to a gene. The CDR3 runs to 16 residues. Germline V lookup: CDR1 LGHNA, CDR2 YSLEER. The CDR3 sequence: CASSQDSGGPRETQYF. The CDR3 nucleotides are TGCGCCAGCAGCCAGGACAGCGGGGGGCCCCGAGAGACCCAGTACTTC.

This clonotype showed up just a few times. This chain uses TRBV12-3 or TRBV12-4 with TRBJ2-1, with 8 nucleotides matching TRBD2. The junction had 8 bases not matched to a gene; V was cut back by 3 bases and J by 10 bases. This CDR3 contains 14 residues. The DNA for the CDR3 is TGTGCCAGCAGTTTTTCCGGGGGGGAAGAGGAGCAGTTCTTC. It codes for CASSFSGGEEEQFF.

This clonotype occurred a few times. The V gene is TRBV20-1, the J gene TRBJ1-4, with D possibly matching TRBD1 (6 bases). Germline V gene data show CDR1 as DFQATT and CDR2 as SNEGSKA (reference sequence). V lost 3 bases, J lost 2 bases, and 13 bases lay in between. The CDR3 runs to 15 residues. The DNA of the CDR3 is TGCAGTGCTAGGGGGGGCTCGAGCACTAATGAAAAACTGTTTTTT. Residues: CSARGGSSTNEKLFF.

The chain combines TRBV11-2 with TRBJ2-7; possibly TRBD2 for D (6 bases). V lost 0 bases to trimming and J lost 0 bases, with 18 bases between them. The germline V gene has CDR1 SGHAT and CDR2 FQNNGV. The CDR3 loop spans 18 amino acids. CDR3 region: CASSLDGWTIRPSYEQYF. DNA of the CDR3: TGTGCCAGCAGCTTAGATGGATGGACTATCCGACCCTCCTACGAGCAGTACTTC.

The CDR3 region is CASSPTGTRTDTQYF. CDR3 sequence (DNA): TGCGCCAGCAGCCCCACAGGGACCCGGACAGATACGCAGTATTTT. The chain combines TRBV4-3 with TRBJ2-3; weak D call: TRBD1 (6 bases). The germline CDR1 and CDR2 sequences are LGHNA and YSLEER. Trimming removed 4 bases at V and 3 bases at J, with 14 bases between. This CDR3 is built from 15 residues.

The chain employs TRBV27 and TRBJ2-7; tentatively, D is TRBD2 (5 bases). V was shortened by 5 bases and J by 2 bases, with 13 bases between the two germline ends. The CDR3 contains 14 residues. From germline, CDR1 is MNHEY and CDR2 SMNVEV (reference sequence). This CDR3 is CASSPLGGPYEQYV. Written as DNA, the CDR3 is TGTGCCAGCAGTCCCCTAGGAGGCCCCTACGAGCAGTACGTC.

V gene TRBV4-3 combines with J gene TRBJ2-3; D gene uncertain. Germline V gene data show CDR1 as LGHNA and CDR2 as YSLEER. V lost 0 bases, J lost 2 bases, and 6 bases lay in between. This CDR3 has 14 amino acids. CDR3 in amino acids: CASSQEAFTDTQYF. The CDR3 bases are TGCGCCAGCAGCCAAGAGGCCTTCACAGATACGCAGTATTTT.

This chain joins TRBV11-2 and TRBJ2-1; 7 bases are shared with TRBD2. This CDR3 region has 16 residues. With 5 bases clipped from V and 4 bases from J, the junction kept 11 bases outside the gene matches. In germline, CDR1 is SGHAT, CDR2 FQNNGV. This chain's CDR3 is CASSTLLTRGYNEQFF. CDR3 DNA: TGTGCCAGCAGCACCCTACTCACGCGGGGGTACAATGAGCAGTTCTTC.

This clonotype has more than one count but fewer than ten. The chain uses TRBV5-4 and TRBJ2-5; 9 positions agree with TRBD2. With 4 bases clipped from V and 1 base from J, the junction kept 5 bases outside the gene matches. From germline, CDR1 is SGHNT and CDR2 YYREEE (reference sequence). The CDR3 extends over 15 amino acids. CDR3 sequence (DNA): TGTGCCAGCAGCCCCTCGCGGGGGGGCCAAGAGACCCAGTACTTC. This sequence encodes CASSPSRGGQETQYF.

This clonotype showed up many times. This rearrangement joins TRBV12-3 or TRBV12-4 to TRBJ2-3; a possible D gene is TRBD2 (7 bases). V gave up 2 bases and J gave up 5 bases, with 11 bases separating them. This CDR3 contains 14 residues. CDR3 nucleotide sequence: TGTGCCAGCAGTTTATTGGGGGGGCGAGATACGCAGTATTTT. It codes for CASSLLGGRDTQYF.